Below are 28 T cell receptor beta chains sequenced from a single sample in a study of multiple sclerosis patients with progressive multifocal leukoencephalopathy. Time point in this sample: five to six months of natalizumab therapy. The method was immunoSEQ multiplex PCR; TCRdb's version includes in-frame clones alone and lacks a portion of them. The repertoire has 29,000 or so clones, roughly 89% of them found once; the top ten carry over 1.2%. Sequencing was performed on PBMCs, taken from a patient treated with natalizumab. The receptor set was obtained from a human donor with multiple sclerosis.

This clone appeared a single time. The gene calls are TRBV9 and TRBJ2-1; 7 bases fit TRBD2. The CDR3 contains 12 residues. V lost 4 bases and J lost 6; bases outside the gene matches: 1. CDR1 is SGDLS, CDR2 YYNGEE, per germline. This chain's CDR3 is CASSLAVNEQFF. The CDR3 DNA sequence: TGTGCCAGCAGCCTAGCGGTCAATGAGCAGTTCTTC. Looking up the rest from reference TRBV9 and TRBJ2-1 gives the full variable domain: DSGVTQTPKHLITATGQRVTLRCSPRSGDLSVYWYQQSLDQGLQFLIQYYNGEERAKGNILERFSAQQFPDLHSELNLSSLELGDSALYFCASSLAVNEQFFGPGTRLTVL.

The V call is TRBV19, the J call TRBJ1-4; no firm D call. Germline V lookup: CDR1 LNHDA, CDR2 SQIVND (reference sequence). Between the trimmed V and J ends, which lost 7 bases and 3 bases, there was a span of 15 bases. The CDR3 has 15 amino acids. In DNA, the CDR3 is TGTGCCAGTAAGATCGAACCCGCGGCTAATGAAAAACTGTTTTTT. Its translation: CASKIEPAANEKLFF.

The V and J genes are TRBV28 and TRBJ2-2, with a possible D match to TRBD2 (6 bases). The germline gives CDR1 MDHEN, CDR2 SYDVKM. This CDR3 spans 13 amino acids. Deletions cut 5 bases from V and 3 bases from J, with 7 bases between. CDR3 sequence reads: CASSRGYTGELFF. The CDR3 DNA reads TGTGCCAGCAGTCGGGGGTACACCGGGGAGCTGTTTTTT.

As DNA, the CDR3 is TGTGCCAGTACCGACGTGGGGGTCTATGGCTACACCTTC. It encodes CASTDVGVYGYTF. The chain joins TRBV19 to TRBJ1-2; D may be TRBD1 (5 bases). This CDR3 is built from 13 residues. CDR1 and CDR2 (germline): LNHDA, SQIVND (reference sequence). Trimming removed 7 bases at V and 4 bases at J, with 13 bases between. The whole variable domain, remainder taken from reference TRBV19 and TRBJ1-2, is DGGITQSPKYLFRKEGQNVTLSCEQNLNHDAMYWYRQDPGQGLRLIYYSQIVNDFQKGDIAEGYSVSREKKESFPLTVTSAQKNPTAFYLCASTDVGVYGYTFGSGTRLTVV.

The J gene is TRBJ2-3, the V gene TRBV7-2; 9 nucleotides match TRBD2. Germline V gene data show CDR1 as SGHTA and CDR2 as FQGNSA. The CDR3 is made up of 16 amino acids. J was trimmed by 1 base and V by 2 bases; bases with no gene match: 4. CDR3 protein: CASSLTSGFGTDTQYF. In DNA, the CDR3 is TGTGCCAGCAGCTTAACTAGCGGGTTCGGCACAGATACGCAGTATTTT.

The gene calls are TRBV7-2 and TRBJ2-1; TRBD2 matches 9 bases. The CDR3 is 15 residues long. Germline trimming cut 5 bases from V and 7 bases from J; bases unmatched to any gene: 9. The V gene's germline CDR1 is SGHTA and CDR2 FQGNSA. CDR3 coding DNA: TGTGCCAGCAGCCAAACCGGGACTAGCAAAAATGAGCAGTTCTTC. Translated, it gives CASSQTGTSKNEQFF.

The J gene is TRBJ2-2, the V gene TRBV11-3; 9 bases are a match to TRBD1. The CDR3 runs 15 residues. V lost 5 bases to trimming and J lost 7 bases; unmatched junction nucleotides: 8. The germline CDR1 and CDR2 sequences are SGHNT and YENEEA. The DNA for the CDR3 is TGTGCCAGCAGCCCCGGGACAGGGATAGTCGGGGAGCTGTTTTTT. This sequence encodes CASSPGTGIVGELFF.

V usage is TRBV7-2 and J usage is TRBJ2-5; D is uncertain. The J call is doubtful: the DNA matches TRBJ2-7 better. This CDR3 spans 15 amino acids. The germline gives CDR1 SGHTA, CDR2 FQGNSA. CDR3 nucleotide sequence: TGTGCCAGCAGCTTAGGGCCGGGTTGGGTGAACGAGCAGTACTTC. Translated: CASSLGPGWVNEQYF.

Here the CDR3 reads CAWSVAQGGGRGQPQHF. The CDR3, as DNA: TGTGCCTGGAGTGTAGCGCAGGGAGGGGGACGGGGTCAGCCCCAGCATTTT. This chain joins TRBV30 and TRBJ1-5, with D possibly matching TRBD1 (6 bases). Germline V gene lookup returns CDR1 GTSNPN and CDR2 SVGIG (reference sequence). CDR3 length: 17 residues. V lost 0 bases, J lost 6 bases, and 21 bases lay in between.

This chain connects TRBV28 to TRBJ2-1; 10 bases fit TRBD2. Trimming removed 3 bases from V and 8 bases from J; junction bases left unmatched: 10. The CDR3 has 16 amino acids. Per germline, CDR1 MDHEN and CDR2 SYDVKM. The DNA of the CDR3 is TGTGCCAGCAGTTTGAGCGGGAGGGATTCCAGGGATGAGCAGTTCTTC. Translating it yields CASSLSGRDSRDEQFF.

This clone was seen only once. The V gene is TRBV13, the J gene TRBJ1-2, with D maybe TRBD1 (5 bases). The CDR3 length is 16 residues. Germline assignment: CDR1 PRHDT and CDR2 FYEKMQ (reference sequence). V lost 4 bases and J lost 5, with 20 bases in between. CDR3 loop: CASSSTLGGKWYGYTF. The CDR3 DNA reads TGTGCCAGCAGCTCGACCCTGGGGGGGAAATGGTATGGCTACACCTTC.

The chain employs TRBV27 and TRBJ2-1; 10 positions agree with TRBD2. The CDR3 is 15 amino acids. V was pared by 0 bases and J by 10 bases, with 6 bases of the junction left unmatched. Germline CDR1 and CDR2: MNHEY and SMNVEV (reference sequence). Here the CDR3 reads CASSLSGALAGEQFF. The CDR3 nucleotides read TGTGCCAGCAGTTTATCCGGGGCACTAGCGGGGGAGCAGTTCTTC.

This clone is a singleton in its sample. This chain joins TRBV15 and TRBJ2-6; D is possibly TRBD1 (6 bases). The CDR3 totals 17 residues. Germline V gene sequence: CDR1 LNHNV, CDR2 YYDKDF (reference sequence). The V gene lost 4 bases and the J gene lost 0 bases, with 13 bases spanning the gap. CDR3 bases: TGTGCCACCAGCACAACAGGGATCAACTCTGGGGCCAACGTCCTGACTTTC. It is translated as CATSTTGINSGANVLTF.

The rearrangement uses TRBV5-4 and TRBJ2-7, with 9 bases aligning to TRBD1. V lost 1 base and J lost 0; bases outside the gene matches: 5. The CDR3 runs to 16 residues. Germline assignment: CDR1 SGHNT and CDR2 YYREEE (reference sequence). The CDR3 reads CASSLRQGGGSYEQYF. CDR3 in DNA: TGTGCCAGCAGCTTGCGACAGGGGGGCGGCTCCTACGAGCAGTACTTC.

This rearrangement joins TRBV18 to TRBJ1-4; D remains unclear. The CDR3 is made up of 12 amino acids. Germline V gene lookup returns CDR1 KGHSH and CDR2 LQKENI. Trimming left V 5 bases short and J 8 bases short, with 9 bases between. The CDR3 sequence: CASSLKGEKLFF. The CDR3 DNA follows: TGTGCCAGCTCATTGAAGGGCGAAAAACTGTTTTTT.

The J gene is TRBJ2-2, the V gene TRBV27; either TRBD1 or TRBD2 may supply D (5 bases each). The germline V and J ends were trimmed by 3 bases and 6 bases, with 14 bases remaining between them. The CDR3 contains 15 residues. The germline CDR1 and CDR2 sequences are MNHEY and SMNVEV (reference sequence). The CDR3 sequence is CASSFVGRGAGELFF. In DNA form, the CDR3 reads TGTGCCAGCAGTTTCGTAGGCCGAGGGGCCGGGGAGCTGTTTTTT.

The chain joins TRBV6-5 to TRBJ1-3, with D unclear. The CDR3 loop spans 13 amino acids. Between the trimmed V and J ends, which lost 6 bases and 0 bases, there was a span of 6 bases. Germline CDR1 is MNHEY and CDR2 is SVGAGI. The CDR3 region is CASRGNSGNTIYF. Here the CDR3 DNA reads TGTGCCAGCAGAGGCAACTCTGGAAACACCATATATTTT.

V is TRBV7-8 and J is TRBJ2-2; TRBD1 might be the D (6 bases). CDR3 length: 15 amino acids. Trimming removed 1 base from V and 4 bases from J, with 10 bases in between. Germline CDR1 reads SGHVS; CDR2 reads FQNEAQ. This chain's CDR3 is CASSLVGTLTGELFF. The CDR3 nucleotides are TGTGCCAGCAGCTTAGTGGGGACACTCACCGGGGAGCTGTTTTTT.

This clone occurred once. J is TRBJ1-3 and V is TRBV7-3; D unresolved. Between the trimmed V and J ends, which lost 7 bases and 5 bases, there was a span of 3 bases. The CDR3 sequence is 10 residues long. Per the germline V gene, CDR1 is SGHTA and CDR2 is FQGTGA. The CDR3 nucleotides are TGTGCCAGCAAAAGAAACACCATATATTTT. It encodes CASKRNTIYF.

Remarks on this clone: The same CDR3 also results from other DNA sequences found in this sample. This chain joins TRBV30 and TRBJ2-3, with D possibly called TRBD1 or TRBD2 (6 bases each). Germline V gene sequence: CDR1 GTSNPN, CDR2 SVGIG (reference sequence). CDR3 length: 16 amino acids. V lost 0 bases, J lost 2 bases, and 15 bases lay in between. The DNA of the CDR3 is TGTGCCTGGAGTGTACGGGGGCGCCCCACCACAGATACGCAGTATTTT. This gives the protein CAWSVRGRPTTDTQYF.

This clone was counted a single time. The chain joins TRBV7-6 to TRBJ2-1, with unresolved D. In germline, CDR1 is SGHVS, CDR2 FNYEAQ. The V end lost 0 bases, the J end lost 0 bases, and 6 bases lay between the germline ends. The CDR3 totals 15 residues. In nucleotides, the CDR3 is TGTGCCAGCAGCTTAGCGGATAGCTCCTACAATGAGCAGTTCTTC. Its protein is CASSLADSSYNEQFF.

This chain connects TRBV7-8 to TRBJ1-6; weak D call: TRBD1 (5 bases). Per germline, CDR1 SGHVS and CDR2 FQNEAQ. The CDR3 contains 16 residues. Trimming took 4 bases from V and 9 from J, leaving 19 bases between them. The CDR3 DNA sequence: TGTGCCAGCAGCTCCCGTGGGGCAGGGAATGGTTCACCCCTCCACTTT. Encoded protein: CASSSRGAGNGSPLHF.

The chain has TRBV28 and TRBJ2-1; D is uncertain. Trimming cost V 2 bases and J 4 bases, with 12 bases left between them. Germline CDR1 MDHEN, CDR2 SYDVKM. The CDR3 extends over 15 amino acids. In DNA, the CDR3 is TGTGCCAGCAGTTTAAGGGTCCCCACATACAATGAGCAGTTCTTC. Protein sequence: CASSLRVPTYNEQFF. The full variable domain, completed using reference TRBV28 and TRBJ2-1, is DVKVTQSSRYLVKRTGEKVFLECVQDMDHENMFWYRQDPGLGLRLIYFSYDVKMKEKGDIPEGYSVSREKKERFSLILESASTNQTSMYLCASSLRVPTYNEQFFGPGTRLTVL.

This chain uses TRBV19 with TRBJ1-2; D is perhaps TRBD1 (6 bases). This CDR3 has 13 residues. Germline V gene sequence: CDR1 LNHDA, CDR2 SQIVND (reference sequence). The germline V and J ends were trimmed by 8 bases and 1 base, with 11 bases remaining between them. The CDR3 reads CASRHRDNYGYTF. The CDR3 coding sequence is TGTGCCAGTCGCCACAGGGATAACTATGGCTACACCTTC.

In this sample, this clone turned up a few times. The rearrangement uses TRBV6-5 and TRBJ1-1, with unresolved D. Germline V gene lookup returns CDR1 MNHEY and CDR2 SVGAGI. The CDR3 is made up of 14 amino acids. V was trimmed by 2 bases and J by 1 base, leaving 8 bases between them. The CDR3 DNA reads TGTGCCAGCAGTTACGGCGAGGAGAACACTGAAGCTTTCTTT. It yields the protein CASSYGEENTEAFF.

The table lists this clone with a count of one. The genes are TRBV28 and TRBJ2-7; TRBD2 might be the D (6 bases). V was shortened by 0 bases and J by 0 bases, with 9 bases between the two germline ends. This CDR3 region has 15 residues. Germline assignment: CDR1 MDHEN and CDR2 SYDVKM. The CDR3 DNA follows: TGTGCCAGCAGTTTATGGGGGGGTAACTCCTACGAGCAGTACTTC. Translation: CASSLWGGNSYEQYF.

In this sample, this clone turned up a few times. The chain has TRBV5-1 and TRBJ2-2, with D possibly TRBD2 on 5 matching bases. The V and J ends lost 4 bases and 0 bases respectively, with 10 bases between them. CDR1 and CDR2 (germline): SGHRS, YFSETQ. The CDR3 extends over 15 amino acids. The CDR3 region has the DNA TGCGCCAGCAGCCCGAGGGCAACGAACACCGGGGAGCTGTTTTTT. Its protein product is CASSPRATNTGELFF.

The rearrangement uses TRBV2 and TRBJ2-3; TRBD1 matches 9 bases. The V gene's germline CDR1 is SNHLY and CDR2 FYNNEI. V lost 6 bases and J lost 4; bases outside the gene matches: 5. The CDR3 has 14 residues. For the CDR3, the DNA is TGTGCCAGCAGCGCCGGGACAGGGTCAGATACGCAGTATTTT. It is translated as CASSAGTGSDTQYF.